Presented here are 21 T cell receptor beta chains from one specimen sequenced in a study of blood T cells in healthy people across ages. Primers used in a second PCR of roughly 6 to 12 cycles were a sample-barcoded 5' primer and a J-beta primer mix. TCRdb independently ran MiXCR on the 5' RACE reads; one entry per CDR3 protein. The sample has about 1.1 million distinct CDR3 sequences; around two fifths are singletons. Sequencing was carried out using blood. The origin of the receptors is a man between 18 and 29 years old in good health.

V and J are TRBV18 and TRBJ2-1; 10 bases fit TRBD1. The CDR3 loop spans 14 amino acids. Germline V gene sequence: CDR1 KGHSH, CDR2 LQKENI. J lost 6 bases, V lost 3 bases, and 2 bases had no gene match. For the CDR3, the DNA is TGTGCCAGCTCACCCCGGGACAGGGGCAATGAGCAGTTCTTC. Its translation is CASSPRDRGNEQFF.

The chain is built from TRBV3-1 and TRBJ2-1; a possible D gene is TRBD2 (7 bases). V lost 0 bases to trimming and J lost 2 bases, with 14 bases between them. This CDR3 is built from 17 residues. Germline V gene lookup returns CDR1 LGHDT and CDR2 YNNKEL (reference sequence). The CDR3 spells CASSQDIAGAPYNEQFF. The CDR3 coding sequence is TGTGCCAGCAGCCAAGATATTGCGGGGGCCCCCTACAATGAGCAGTTCTTC.

The CDR3 DNA sequence: TGTGCCAGCAGTAGCCTTAGGGGGAGGATCTATGGCTACACCTTC. Its translation is CASSSLRGRIYGYTF. V gene TRBV6-5 combines with J gene TRBJ1-2; the D gene is possibly TRBD1 (6 bases). Deletions cut 5 bases from V and 4 bases from J, with 17 bases between. Germline CDR1 reads MNHEY; CDR2 reads SVGAGI. The CDR3 covers 15 residues.

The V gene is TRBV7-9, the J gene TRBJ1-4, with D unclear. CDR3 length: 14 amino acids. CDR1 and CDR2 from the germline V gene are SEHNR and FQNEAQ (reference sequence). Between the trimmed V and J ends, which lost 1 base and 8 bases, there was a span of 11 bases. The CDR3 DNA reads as TGTGCCAGCAGCTTAGAAGGGCGCGGGGAAAAACTGTTTTTT. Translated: CASSLEGRGEKLFF.

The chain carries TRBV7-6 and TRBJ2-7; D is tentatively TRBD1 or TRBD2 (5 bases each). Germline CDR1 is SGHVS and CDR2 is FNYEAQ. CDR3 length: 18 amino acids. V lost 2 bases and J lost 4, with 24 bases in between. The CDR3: CASSLSPQAGGHLYEQYF. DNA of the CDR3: TGTGCCAGCAGCTTAAGTCCCCAGGCGGGCGGACACTTATACGAGCAGTACTTC. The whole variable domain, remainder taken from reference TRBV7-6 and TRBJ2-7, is GAGVSQSPRYKVTKRGQDVALRCDPISGHVSLYWYRQALGQGPEFLTYFNYEAQQDKSGLPNDRFSAERPEGSISTLTIQRTEQRDSAMYRCASSLSPQAGGHLYEQYFGPGTRLTVT.

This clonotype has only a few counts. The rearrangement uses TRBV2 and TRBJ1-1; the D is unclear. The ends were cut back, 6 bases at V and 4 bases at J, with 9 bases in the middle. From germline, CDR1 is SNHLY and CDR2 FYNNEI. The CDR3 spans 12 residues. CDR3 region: CASRGFPTEAFF. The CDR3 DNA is TGTGCCAGCAGGGGGTTCCCCACTGAAGCTTTCTTT.

In DNA form, the CDR3 reads TGCAGTGCTCCACGATGGGACAGGGGATGGGAGACCCAGTACTTC. Its protein is CSAPRWDRGWETQYF. The J gene is TRBJ2-5, the V gene TRBV20-1, with 10 nucleotides matching TRBD1. The germline CDR1 and CDR2 sequences are DFQATT and SNEGSKA (reference sequence). V gave up 5 bases and J gave up 5 bases; unmatched junction bases: 11. The CDR3 contains 15 residues.

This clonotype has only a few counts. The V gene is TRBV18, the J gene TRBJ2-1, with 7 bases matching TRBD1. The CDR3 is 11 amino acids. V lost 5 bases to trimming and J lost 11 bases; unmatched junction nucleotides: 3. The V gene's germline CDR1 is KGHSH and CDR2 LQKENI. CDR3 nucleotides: TGTGCCAGCTCAACGGACAGGCAGCAGTTCTTC. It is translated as CASSTDRQQFF. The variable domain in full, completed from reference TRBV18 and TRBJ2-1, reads NAGVMQNPRHLVRRRGQEARLRCSPMKGHSHVYWYRQLPEEGLKFMVYLQKENIIDESGMPKERFSAEFPKEGPSILRIQQVVRGDSAAYFCASSTDRQQFFGPGTRLTVL.

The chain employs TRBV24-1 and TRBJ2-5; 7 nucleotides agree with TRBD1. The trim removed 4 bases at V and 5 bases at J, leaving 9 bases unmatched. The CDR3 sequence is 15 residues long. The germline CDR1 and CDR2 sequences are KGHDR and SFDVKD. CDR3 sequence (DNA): TGTGCCACCAGTGACCCCTTCGACAGGGTTGAGACCCAGTACTTC. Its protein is CATSDPFDRVETQYF.

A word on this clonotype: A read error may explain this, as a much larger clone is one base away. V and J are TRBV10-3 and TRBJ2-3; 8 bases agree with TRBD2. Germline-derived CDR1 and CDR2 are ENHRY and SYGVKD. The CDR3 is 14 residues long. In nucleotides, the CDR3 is TGTGCCATCAGTGACGGGGGGGGCACAGAGACGCAGTATTTT. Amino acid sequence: CAISDGGGTETQYF.

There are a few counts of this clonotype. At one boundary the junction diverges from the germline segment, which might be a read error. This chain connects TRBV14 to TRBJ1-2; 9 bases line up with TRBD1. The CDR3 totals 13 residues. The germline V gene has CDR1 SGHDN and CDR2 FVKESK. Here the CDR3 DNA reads TGCGTCAGCAGCTGGGACAGGGTCGATGGCTACACCTTC. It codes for CVSSWDRVDGYTF.

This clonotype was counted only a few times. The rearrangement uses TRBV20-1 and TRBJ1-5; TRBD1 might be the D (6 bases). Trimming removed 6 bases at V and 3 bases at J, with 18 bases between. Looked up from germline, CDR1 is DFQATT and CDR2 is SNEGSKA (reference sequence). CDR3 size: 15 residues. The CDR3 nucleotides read TGCAGTGCGAGGGGGGAGGGCGAGAACAATCAGCCCCAGCATTTT. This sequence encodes CSARGEGENNQPQHF.

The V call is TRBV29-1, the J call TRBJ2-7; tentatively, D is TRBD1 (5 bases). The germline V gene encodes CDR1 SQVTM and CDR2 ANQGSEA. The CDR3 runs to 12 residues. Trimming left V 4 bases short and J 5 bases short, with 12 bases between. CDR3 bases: TGCAGCGTTGTCGACAGTCCCGACGAGCAGTACTTC. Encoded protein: CSVVDSPDEQYF.

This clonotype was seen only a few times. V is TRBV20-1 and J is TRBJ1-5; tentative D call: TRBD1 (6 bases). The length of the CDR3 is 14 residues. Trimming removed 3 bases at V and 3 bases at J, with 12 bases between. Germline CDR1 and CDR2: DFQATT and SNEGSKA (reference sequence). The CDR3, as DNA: TGCAGTGCTAGGGAGACAGGAAACAATCAGCCCCAGCATTTT. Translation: CSARETGNNQPQHF.

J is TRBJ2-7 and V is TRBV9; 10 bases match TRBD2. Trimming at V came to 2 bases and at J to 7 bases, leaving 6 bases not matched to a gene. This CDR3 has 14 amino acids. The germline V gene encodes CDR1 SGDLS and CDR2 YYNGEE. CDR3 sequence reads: CASSVSGGDNEQYF. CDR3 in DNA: TGTGCCAGCAGCGTCAGCGGGGGGGACAATGAGCAGTACTTC.

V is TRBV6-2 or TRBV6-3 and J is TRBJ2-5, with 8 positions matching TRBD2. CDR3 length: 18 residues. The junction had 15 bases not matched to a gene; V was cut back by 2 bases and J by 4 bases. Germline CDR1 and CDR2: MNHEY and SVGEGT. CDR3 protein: CASSYPSKTSVGVETQYF. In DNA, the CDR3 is TGTGCCAGCAGTTACCCATCGAAGACTAGCGTGGGGGTAGAGACCCAGTACTTC.

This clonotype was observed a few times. The CDR3 nucleotides are TGTGCTAGTGGTCCTTTCCCTAGAACCACAGATACGCAGTATTTT. Protein product: CASGPFPRTTDTQYF. This chain uses TRBV12-5 with TRBJ2-3; no clear D. CDR3 length equals 15 residues. V was cut by 5 bases and J by 2 bases, with 14 bases left in between. Germline CDR1 is LGHNT and CDR2 is FRNRAP.

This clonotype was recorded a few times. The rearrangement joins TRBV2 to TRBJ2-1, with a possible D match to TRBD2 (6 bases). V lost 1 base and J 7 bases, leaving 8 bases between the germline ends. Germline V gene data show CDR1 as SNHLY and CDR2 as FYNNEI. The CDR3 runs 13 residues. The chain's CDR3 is CASSEGEANEQFF. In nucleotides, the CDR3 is TGTGCCAGCAGTGAAGGGGAGGCTAATGAGCAGTTCTTC.

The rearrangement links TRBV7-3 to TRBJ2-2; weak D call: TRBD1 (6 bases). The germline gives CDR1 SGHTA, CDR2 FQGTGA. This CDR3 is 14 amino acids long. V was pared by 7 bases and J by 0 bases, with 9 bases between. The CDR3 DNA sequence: TGTGCCAGCACCGGACAGCCGAACACCGGGGAGCTGTTTTTT. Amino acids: CASTGQPNTGELFF.

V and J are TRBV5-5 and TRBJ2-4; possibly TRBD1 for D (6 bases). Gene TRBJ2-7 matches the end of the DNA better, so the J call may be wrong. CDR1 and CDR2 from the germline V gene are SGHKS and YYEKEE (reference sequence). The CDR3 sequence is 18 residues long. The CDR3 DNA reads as TGTGCCAGCAGCTTGGTGGGCCCCTACAGGGAACCAAAGGACGAGCAGTACTTC. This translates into CASSLVGPYREPKDEQYF.

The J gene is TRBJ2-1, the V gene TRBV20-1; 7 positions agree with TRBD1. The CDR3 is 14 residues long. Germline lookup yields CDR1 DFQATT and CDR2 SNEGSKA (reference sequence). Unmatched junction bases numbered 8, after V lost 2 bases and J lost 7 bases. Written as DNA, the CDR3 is TGCAGTGCTAGAAGGGGGCGCCAGGGAAATGAGCAGTTCTTC. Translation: CSARRGRQGNEQFF.